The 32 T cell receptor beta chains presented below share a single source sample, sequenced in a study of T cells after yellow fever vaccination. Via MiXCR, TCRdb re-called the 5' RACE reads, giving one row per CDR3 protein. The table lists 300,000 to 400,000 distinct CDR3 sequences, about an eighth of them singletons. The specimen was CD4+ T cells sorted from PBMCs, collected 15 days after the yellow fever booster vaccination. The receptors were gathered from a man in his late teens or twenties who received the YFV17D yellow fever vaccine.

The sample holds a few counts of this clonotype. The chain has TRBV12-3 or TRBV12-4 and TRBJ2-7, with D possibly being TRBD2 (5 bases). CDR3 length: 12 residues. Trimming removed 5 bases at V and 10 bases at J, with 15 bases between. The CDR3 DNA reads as TGTGCCAGCAGTCCCCTTGCCGGGGTACAGTACTTC. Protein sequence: CASSPLAGVQYF.

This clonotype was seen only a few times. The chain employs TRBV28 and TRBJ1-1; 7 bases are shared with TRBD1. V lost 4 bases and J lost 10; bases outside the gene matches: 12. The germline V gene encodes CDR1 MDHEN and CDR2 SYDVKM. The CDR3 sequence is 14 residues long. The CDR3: CASSSPGQPRGAFF. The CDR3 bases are TGTGCCAGCAGTTCCCCGGGACAGCCGAGGGGAGCTTTCTTT.

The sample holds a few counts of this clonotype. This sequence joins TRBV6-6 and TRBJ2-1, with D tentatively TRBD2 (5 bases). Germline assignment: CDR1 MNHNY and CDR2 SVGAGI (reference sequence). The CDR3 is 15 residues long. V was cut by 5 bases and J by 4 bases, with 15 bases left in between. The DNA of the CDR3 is TGTGCCAGCAGTCGACCCCGGGGTCAATACAATGAGCAGTTCTTC. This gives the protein CASSRPRGQYNEQFF.

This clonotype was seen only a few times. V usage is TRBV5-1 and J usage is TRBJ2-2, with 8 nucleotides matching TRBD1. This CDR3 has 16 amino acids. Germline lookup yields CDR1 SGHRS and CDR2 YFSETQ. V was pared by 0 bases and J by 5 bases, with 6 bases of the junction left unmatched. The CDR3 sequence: CASSLDGQGGTGELFF. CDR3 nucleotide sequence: TGCGCCAGCAGCTTGGACGGACAGGGAGGAACCGGGGAGCTGTTTTTT.

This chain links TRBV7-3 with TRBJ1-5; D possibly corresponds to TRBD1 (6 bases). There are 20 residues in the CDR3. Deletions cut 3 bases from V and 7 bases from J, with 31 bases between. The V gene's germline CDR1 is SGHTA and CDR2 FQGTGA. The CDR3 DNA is TGTGCCAGCAGCTTGCCAAAACCCGGGAAGGGCGGGGGCAGGGGCCAGCCCCAGCATTTT. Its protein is CASSLPKPGKGGGRGQPQHF.

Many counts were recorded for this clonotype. CDR3 coding DNA: TGTGCCAGCAGTGACCTGCGACGGGGGACTAATGAAAAACTGTTTTTT. Amino acids: CASSDLRRGTNEKLFF. This chain links TRBV25-1 with TRBJ1-4, with TRBD1 as a possible D gene (5 bases). The CDR3 sequence is 16 residues long. The V and J ends lost 3 bases and 2 bases respectively, with 13 bases between them. Germline CDR1 is MGHDK and CDR2 is SYGVNS.

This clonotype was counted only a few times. CDR3 DNA sequence: TGCGCCAGCAGCCCGACAGGGGATAACTATGGCTACACCTTC. Protein: CASSPTGDNYGYTF. The rearrangement links TRBV5-1 to TRBJ1-2, with TRBD1 matching over 8 bases. The CDR3 is made up of 14 amino acids. J gave up 1 base and V 4 bases, and 3 bases lay outside the gene matches. In germline, CDR1 is SGHRS, CDR2 YFSETQ.

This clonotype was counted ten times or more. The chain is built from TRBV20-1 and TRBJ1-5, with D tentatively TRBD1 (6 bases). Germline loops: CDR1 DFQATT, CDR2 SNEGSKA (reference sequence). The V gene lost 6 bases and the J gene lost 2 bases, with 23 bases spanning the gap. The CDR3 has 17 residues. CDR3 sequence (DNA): TGCAGTGCCAGAAGACAGGCGCTACGCGGTGGCAATCAGCCCCAGCATTTT. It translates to CSARRQALRGGNQPQHF.

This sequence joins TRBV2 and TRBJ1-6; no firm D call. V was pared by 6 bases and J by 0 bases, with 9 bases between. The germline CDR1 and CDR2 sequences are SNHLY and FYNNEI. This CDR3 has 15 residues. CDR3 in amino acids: CASSAESSYNSPLHF. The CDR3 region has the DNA TGTGCCAGCAGCGCAGAAAGCTCCTATAATTCACCCCTCCACTTT.

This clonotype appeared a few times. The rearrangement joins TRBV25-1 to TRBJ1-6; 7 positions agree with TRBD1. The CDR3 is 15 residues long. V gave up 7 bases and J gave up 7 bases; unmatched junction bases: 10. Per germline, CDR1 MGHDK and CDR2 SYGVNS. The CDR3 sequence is CASTTTGLANSPLHF. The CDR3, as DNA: TGTGCCAGCACCACGACAGGGTTAGCAAATTCACCCCTCCACTTT.

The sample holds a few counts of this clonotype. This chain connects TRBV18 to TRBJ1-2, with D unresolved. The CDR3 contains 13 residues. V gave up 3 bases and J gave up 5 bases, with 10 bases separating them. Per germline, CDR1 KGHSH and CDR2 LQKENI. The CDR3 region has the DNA TGTGCCAGCTCACCTCCAGGATATTATGGCTACACCTTC. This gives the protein CASSPPGYYGYTF.

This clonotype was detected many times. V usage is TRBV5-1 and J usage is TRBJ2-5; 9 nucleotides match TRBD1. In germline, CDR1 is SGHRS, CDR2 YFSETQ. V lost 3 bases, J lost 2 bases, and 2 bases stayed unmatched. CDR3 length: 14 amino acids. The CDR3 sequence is CASSSGQGQETQYF. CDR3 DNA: TGCGCCAGCAGCTCGGGACAGGGACAAGAGACCCAGTACTTC.

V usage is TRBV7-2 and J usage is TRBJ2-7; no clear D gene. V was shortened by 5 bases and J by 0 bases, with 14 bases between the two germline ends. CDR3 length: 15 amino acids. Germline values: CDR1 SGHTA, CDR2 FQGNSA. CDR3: CASSVRPANSYEQYF. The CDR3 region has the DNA TGTGCCAGCAGCGTCCGGCCAGCCAACTCCTACGAGCAGTACTTC.

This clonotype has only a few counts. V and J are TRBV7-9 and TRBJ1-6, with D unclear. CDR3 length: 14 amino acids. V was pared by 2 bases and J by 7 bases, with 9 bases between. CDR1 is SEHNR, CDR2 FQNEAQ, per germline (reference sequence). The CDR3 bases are TGTGCCAGCAGCTTACAAGACGGAAATTCACCCCTCCACTTT. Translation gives CASSLQDGNSPLHF.

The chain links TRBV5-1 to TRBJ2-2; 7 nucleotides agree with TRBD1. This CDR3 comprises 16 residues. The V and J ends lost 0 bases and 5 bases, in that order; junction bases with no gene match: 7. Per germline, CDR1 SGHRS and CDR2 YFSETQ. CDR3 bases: TGCGCCAGCAGCTTGGAATCGAGGGGGCGGACCGGGGAGCTGTTTTTT. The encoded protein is CASSLESRGRTGELFF.

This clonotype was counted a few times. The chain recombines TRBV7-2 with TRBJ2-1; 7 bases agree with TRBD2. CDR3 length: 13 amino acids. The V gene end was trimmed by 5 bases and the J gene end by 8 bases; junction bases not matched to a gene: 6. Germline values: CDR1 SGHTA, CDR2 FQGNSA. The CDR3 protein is CASSPQRGDEQFF. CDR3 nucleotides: TGTGCCAGCAGCCCTCAGCGGGGTGATGAGCAGTTCTTC.

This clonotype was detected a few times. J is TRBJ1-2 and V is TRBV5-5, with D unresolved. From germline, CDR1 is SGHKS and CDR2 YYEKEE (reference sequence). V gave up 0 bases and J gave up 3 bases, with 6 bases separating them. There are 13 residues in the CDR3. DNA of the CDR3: TGTGCCAGCAGCTTGGGAGAGTACTATGGCTACACCTTC. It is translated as CASSLGEYYGYTF.

The CDR3 sequence: CATSSRTSGGLGTDTQYF. For the CDR3, the DNA is TGTGCCACCAGCAGCCGGACTAGCGGGGGGCTGGGCACAGATACGCAGTATTTT. V usage is TRBV15 and J usage is TRBJ2-3; 14 bases are shared with TRBD2. CDR3 length equals 18 residues. J gave up 1 base and V 3 bases, and 6 bases lay outside the gene matches. CDR1 and CDR2 from the germline V gene are LNHNV and YYDKDF (reference sequence).

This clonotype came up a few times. CDR3 in DNA: TGTGCCAGCAGCTTGGAGCCAGAAACTGGGACTGAAGCTTTCTTT. Its protein is CASSLEPETGTEAFF. The gene calls are TRBV5-5 and TRBJ1-1; D is unclear. Germline loops: CDR1 SGHKS, CDR2 YYEKEE (reference sequence). V gave up 0 bases and J gave up 5 bases, with 14 bases separating them. The CDR3 is 15 residues long.

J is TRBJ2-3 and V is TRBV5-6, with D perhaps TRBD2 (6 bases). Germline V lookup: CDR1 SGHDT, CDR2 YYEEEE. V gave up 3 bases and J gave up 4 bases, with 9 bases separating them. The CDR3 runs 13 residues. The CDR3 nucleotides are TGTGCCAGCAGCTGGGACTTCTCAGATACGCAGTATTTT. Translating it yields CASSWDFSDTQYF.

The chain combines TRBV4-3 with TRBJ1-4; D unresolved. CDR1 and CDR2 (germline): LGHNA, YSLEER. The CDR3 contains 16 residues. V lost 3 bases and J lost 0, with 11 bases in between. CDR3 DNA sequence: TGCGCCAGCAGCCAGTTCATCAGTGCAACTAATGAAAAACTGTTTTTT. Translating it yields CASSQFISATNEKLFF.

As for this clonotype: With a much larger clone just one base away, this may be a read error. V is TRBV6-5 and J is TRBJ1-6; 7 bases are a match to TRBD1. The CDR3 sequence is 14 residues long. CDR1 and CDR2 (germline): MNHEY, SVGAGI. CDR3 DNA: TGTGCCAGCAGTCCGGACAGGATTAATTCACCCATCCACTTT. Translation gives CASSPDRINSPIHF.

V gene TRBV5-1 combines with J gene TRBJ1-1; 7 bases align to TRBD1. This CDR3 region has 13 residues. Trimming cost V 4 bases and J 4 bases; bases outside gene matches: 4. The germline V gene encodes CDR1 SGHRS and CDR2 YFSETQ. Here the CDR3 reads CASSPEGATEAFF. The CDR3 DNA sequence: TGCGCCAGCAGCCCGGAGGGGGCCACTGAAGCTTTCTTT. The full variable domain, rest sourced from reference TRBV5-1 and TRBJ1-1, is KAGVTQTPRYLIKTRGQQVTLSCSPISGHRSVSWYQQTPGQGLQFLFEYFSETQRNKGNFPGRFSGRQFSNSRSEMNVSTLELGDSALYLCASSPEGATEAFFGQGTRLTVV.

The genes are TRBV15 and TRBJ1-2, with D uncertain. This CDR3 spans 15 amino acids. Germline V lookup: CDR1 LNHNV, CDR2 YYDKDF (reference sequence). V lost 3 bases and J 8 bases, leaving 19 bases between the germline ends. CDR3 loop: CATSRYKDPLPGYTF. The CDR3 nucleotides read TGTGCCACCAGCAGGTACAAGGACCCATTGCCAGGCTACACCTTC.

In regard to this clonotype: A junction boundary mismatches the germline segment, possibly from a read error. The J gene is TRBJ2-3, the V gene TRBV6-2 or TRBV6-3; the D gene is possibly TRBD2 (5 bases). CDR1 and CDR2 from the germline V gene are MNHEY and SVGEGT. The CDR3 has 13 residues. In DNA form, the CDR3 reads TGTGCCAGCACCGACTACCGCACAGATACGCAATATTTT. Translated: CASTDYRTDTQYF.

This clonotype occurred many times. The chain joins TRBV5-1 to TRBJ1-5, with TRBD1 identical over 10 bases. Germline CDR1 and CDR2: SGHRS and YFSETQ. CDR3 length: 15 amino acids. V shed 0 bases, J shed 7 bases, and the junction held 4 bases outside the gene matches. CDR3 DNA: TGCGCCAGCAGCTTGGCAGGGACAGGGGAGCAGCCCCAGCATTTT. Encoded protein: CASSLAGTGEQPQHF.

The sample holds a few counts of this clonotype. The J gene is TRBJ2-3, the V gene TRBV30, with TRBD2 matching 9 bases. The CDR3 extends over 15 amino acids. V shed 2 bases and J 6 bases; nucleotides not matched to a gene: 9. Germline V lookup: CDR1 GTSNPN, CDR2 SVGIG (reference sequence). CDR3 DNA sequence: TGTGCCTGGAGTACAGAAGCGGGGGGCAAGGATACGCAGTATTTT. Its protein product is CAWSTEAGGKDTQYF.

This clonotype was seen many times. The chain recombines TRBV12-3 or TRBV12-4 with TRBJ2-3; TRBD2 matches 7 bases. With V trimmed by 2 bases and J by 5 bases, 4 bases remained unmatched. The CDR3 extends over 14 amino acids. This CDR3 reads CASSLRRGIDTQYF. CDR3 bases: TGTGCCAGCAGTTTACGGCGGGGGATAGATACGCAGTATTTT.

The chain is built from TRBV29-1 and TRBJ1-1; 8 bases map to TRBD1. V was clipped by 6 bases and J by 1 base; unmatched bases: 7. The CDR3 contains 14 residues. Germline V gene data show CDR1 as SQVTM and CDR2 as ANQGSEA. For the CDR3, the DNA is TGCAGCGTGTCCCCGGGACAGGAGAACACTGAAGCTTTCTTT. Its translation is CSVSPGQENTEAFF.

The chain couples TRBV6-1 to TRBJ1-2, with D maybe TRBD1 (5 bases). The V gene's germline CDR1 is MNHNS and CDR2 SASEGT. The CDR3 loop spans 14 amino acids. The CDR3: CASNRPQRGYGYTF. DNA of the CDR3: TGTGCAAGTAACAGGCCCCAAAGGGGCTATGGCTACACCTTC.

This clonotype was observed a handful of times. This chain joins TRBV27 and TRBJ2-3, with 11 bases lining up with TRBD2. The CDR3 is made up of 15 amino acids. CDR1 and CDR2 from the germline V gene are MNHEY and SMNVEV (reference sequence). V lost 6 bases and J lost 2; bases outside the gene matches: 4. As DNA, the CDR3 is TGTGCCAGCAGCCTGGGACTAGCGGACACAGATACGCAGTATTTT. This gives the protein CASSLGLADTDTQYF.

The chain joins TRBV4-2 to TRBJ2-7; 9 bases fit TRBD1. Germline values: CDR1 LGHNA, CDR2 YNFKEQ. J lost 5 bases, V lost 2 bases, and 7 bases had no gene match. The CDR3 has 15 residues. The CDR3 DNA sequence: TGTGCCAGCAGCCAAACAGGGGGCGCGAGTAACGAGCAGTACTTC. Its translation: CASSQTGGASNEQYF.